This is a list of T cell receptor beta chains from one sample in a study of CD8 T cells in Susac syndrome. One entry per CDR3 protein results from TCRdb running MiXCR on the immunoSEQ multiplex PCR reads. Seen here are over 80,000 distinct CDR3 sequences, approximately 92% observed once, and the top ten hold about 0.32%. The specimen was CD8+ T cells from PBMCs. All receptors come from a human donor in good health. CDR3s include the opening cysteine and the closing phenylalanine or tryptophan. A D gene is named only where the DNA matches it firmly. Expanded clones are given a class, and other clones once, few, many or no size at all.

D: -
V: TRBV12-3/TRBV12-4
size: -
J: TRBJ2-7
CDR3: CASSPGGVPYF
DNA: TGTGCCAGCAGTCCAGGGGGGGTTCCGTACTTC

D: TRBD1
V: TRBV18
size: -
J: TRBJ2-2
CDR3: CASSLTGDTGELFF
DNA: TGTGCCAGCTCCCTGACAGGGGATACCGGGGAGCTGTTTTTT

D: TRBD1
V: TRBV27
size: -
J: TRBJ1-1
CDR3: CASRDRGRKDEAFF
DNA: TGTGCCAGCAGGGACAGGGGGCGGAAGGATGAAGCTTTCTTT

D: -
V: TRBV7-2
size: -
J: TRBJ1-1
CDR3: CASRTAVFTEAFF
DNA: TGTGCCAGCCGGACAGCCGTATTTACTGAAGCTTTCTTT

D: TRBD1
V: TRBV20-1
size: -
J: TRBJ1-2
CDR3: CSARPPGTGYYGYTF
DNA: TGCAGTGCTAGACCTCCCGGGACAGGCTACTATGGCTACACCTTC

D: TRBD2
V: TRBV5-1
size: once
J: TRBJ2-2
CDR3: CASSLDLAGENTGELFF
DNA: TGCGCCAGCAGCTTGGATCTAGCGGGGGAGAACACCGGGGAGCTGTTTTTT

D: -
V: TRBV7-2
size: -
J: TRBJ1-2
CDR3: CASSLSGRSNYGYTF
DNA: TGTGCCAGCAGCTTATCAGGCAGGTCCAACTATGGCTACACCTTC

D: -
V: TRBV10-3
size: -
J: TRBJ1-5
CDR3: CAISDPDQPQHF
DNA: TGTGCCATCAGTGACCCGGATCAGCCCCAGCATTTT

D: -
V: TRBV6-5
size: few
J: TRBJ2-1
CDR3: CASSYSGPYNEQFF
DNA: TGTGCCAGCAGTTACTCGGGGCCTTACAATGAGCAGTTCTTC

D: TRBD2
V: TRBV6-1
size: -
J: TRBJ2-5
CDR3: CASSESSGGVETQYF
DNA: TGTGCCAGCAGTGAAAGTAGCGGGGGGGTAGAGACCCAGTACTTC

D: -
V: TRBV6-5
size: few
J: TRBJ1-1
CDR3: CASSYSMEMNTEAFF
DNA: TGTGCCAGCAGTTACTCGATGGAGATGAACACTGAAGCTTTCTTT

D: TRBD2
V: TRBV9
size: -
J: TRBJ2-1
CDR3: CASSLRLAGGHDEQFF
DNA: TGTGCCAGCAGCCTCCGACTAGCGGGGGGGCATGATGAGCAGTTCTTC

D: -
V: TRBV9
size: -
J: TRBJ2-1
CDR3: CASSGLEGDYNEQFF
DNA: TGTGCCAGCAGCGGTCTGGAGGGGGACTACAATGAGCAGTTCTTC

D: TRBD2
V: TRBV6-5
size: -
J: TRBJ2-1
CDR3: CASSWDYRGYEQFF
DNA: TGTGCCAGCAGTTGGGACTACCGGGGATATGAGCAGTTCTTC

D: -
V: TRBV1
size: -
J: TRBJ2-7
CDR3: CTSSQDSDRSSYEQYF
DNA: TGCACCAGCAGCCAAGACTCCGACAGGAGCTCCTACGAGCAGTACTTC

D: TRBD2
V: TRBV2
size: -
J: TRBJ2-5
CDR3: CASSENGREETQYF
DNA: TGTGCCAGCAGTGAGAACGGGCGGGAGGAGACCCAGTACTTC

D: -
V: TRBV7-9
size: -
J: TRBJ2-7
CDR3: CASSPEESYEQYF
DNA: TGTGCCAGCAGCCCCGAGGAATCCTACGAGCAGTACTTC

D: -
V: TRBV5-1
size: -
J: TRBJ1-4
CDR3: CASSLAQGLAGEKLFF
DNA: TGCGCCAGCAGCCTTGCCCAGGGTTTGGCAGGAGAAAAACTGTTTTTT

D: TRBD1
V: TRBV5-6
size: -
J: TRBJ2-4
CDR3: CASSQQGAKNIQYF
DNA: TGTGCCAGCAGCCAACAGGGGGCCAAAAACATTCAGTACTTC

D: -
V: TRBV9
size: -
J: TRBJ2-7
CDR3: CASSFTDSGYEQYF
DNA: TGTGCCAGCAGCTTTACGGACTCTGGCTACGAGCAGTACTTC

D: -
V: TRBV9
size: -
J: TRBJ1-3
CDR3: CASSVGTANSGNTIYF
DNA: TGTGCCAGCAGCGTAGGGACAGCCAACTCTGGAAACACCATATATTTT

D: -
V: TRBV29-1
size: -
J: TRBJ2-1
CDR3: CSVEGELNHSYNEQFF
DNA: TGCAGCGTTGAAGGGGAACTGAACCACTCCTACAATGAGCAGTTCTTC

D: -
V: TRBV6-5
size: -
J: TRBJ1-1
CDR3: CASSYSDPRYTEAFF
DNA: TGTGCCAGCAGTTACTCGGACCCGAGGTACACTGAAGCTTTCTTT